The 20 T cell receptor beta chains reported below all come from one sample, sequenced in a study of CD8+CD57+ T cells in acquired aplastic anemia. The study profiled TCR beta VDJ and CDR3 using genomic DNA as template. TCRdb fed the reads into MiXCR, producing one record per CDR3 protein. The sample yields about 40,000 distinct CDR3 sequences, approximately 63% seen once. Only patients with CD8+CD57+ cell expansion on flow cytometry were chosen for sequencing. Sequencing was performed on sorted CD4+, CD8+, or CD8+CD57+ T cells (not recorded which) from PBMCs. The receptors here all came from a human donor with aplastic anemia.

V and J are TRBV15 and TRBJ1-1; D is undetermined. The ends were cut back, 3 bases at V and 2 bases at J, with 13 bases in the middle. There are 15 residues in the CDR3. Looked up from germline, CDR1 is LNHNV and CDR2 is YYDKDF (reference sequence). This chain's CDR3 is CATSRARAVNTEAFF. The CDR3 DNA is TGTGCCACCAGCAGGGCAAGGGCGGTTAACACTGAAGCTTTCTTT.

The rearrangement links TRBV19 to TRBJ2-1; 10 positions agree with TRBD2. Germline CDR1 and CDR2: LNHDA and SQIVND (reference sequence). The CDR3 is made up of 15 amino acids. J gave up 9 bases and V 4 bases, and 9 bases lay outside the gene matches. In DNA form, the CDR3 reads TGTGCCAGTAGTAGTAGCGGGACTAGCGTCACTGAGCAGTTCTTC. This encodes CASSSSGTSVTEQFF.

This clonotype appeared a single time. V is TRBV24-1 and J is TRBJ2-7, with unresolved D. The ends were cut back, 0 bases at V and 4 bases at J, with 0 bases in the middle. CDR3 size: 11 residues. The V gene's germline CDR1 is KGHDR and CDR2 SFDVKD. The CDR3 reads CATSDLYEQYF. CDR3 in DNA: TGTGCCACCAGTGATTTGTACGAGCAGTACTTC.

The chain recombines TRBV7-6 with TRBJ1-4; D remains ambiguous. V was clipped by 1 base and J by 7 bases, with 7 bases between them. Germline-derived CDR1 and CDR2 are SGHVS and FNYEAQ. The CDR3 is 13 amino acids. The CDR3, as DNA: TGTGCCAGCAGCTTAGGGCGGGGTGAAAAACTGTTTTTT. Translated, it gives CASSLGRGEKLFF.

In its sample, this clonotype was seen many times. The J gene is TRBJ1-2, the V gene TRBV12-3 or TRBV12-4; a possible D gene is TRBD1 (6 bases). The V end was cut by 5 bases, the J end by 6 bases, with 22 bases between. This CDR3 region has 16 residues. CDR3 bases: TGTGCCAGCAGTCCCAAAACAGGGCTCTTCGCGGATGGCTACACCTTC. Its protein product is CASSPKTGLFADGYTF.

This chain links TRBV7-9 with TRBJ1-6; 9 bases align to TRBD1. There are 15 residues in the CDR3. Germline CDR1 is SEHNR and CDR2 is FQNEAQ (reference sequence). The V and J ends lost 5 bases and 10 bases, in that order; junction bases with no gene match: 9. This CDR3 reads CASSPGQGTGSPLHF. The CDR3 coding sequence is TGTGCCAGCAGCCCCGGACAGGGGACTGGGTCACCCCTCCACTTT.

CDR3 bases: TGCGCCAGCAGCACTGGACAGGGATACTCCTACGAGCAGTACTTC. Protein sequence: CASSTGQGYSYEQYF. The rearrangement joins TRBV5-1 to TRBJ2-7, with TRBD1 matching over 8 bases. The V gene end was trimmed by 4 bases and the J gene end by 0 bases; junction bases not matched to a gene: 6. Germline V lookup: CDR1 SGHRS, CDR2 YFSETQ. The CDR3 loop spans 15 amino acids. Drawing the rest from reference TRBV5-1 and TRBJ2-7, the complete variable domain is KAGVTQTPRYLIKTRGQQVTLSCSPISGHRSVSWYQQTPGQGLQFLFEYFSETQRNKGNFPGRFSGRQFSNSRSEMNVSTLELGDSALYLCASSTGQGYSYEQYFGPGTRLTVT.

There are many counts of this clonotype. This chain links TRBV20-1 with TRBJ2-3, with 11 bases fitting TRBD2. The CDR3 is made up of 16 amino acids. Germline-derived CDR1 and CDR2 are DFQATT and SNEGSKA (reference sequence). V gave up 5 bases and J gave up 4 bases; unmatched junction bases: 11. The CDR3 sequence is CSAGSLLAGGPDTQYF. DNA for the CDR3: TGCAGTGCTGGGAGCCTGCTAGCGGGGGGACCAGATACGCAGTATTTT.

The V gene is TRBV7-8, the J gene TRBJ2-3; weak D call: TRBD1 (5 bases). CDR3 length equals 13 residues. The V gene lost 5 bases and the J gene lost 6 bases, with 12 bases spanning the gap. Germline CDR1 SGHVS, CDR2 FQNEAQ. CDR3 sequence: CASSLSQEDTQYF. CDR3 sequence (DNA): TGTGCCAGCAGCCTCTCACAGGAGGATACGCAGTATTTT.

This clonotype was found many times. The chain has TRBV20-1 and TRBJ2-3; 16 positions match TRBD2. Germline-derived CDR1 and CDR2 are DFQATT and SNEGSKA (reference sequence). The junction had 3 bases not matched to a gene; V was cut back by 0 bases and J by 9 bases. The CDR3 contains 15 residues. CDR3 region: CSAREKGLAGGTQYF. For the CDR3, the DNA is TGCAGTGCTAGAGAGAAGGGACTAGCGGGGGGGACGCAGTATTTT.

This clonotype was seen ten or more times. CDR3 amino acids: CASSEGQEVDGYTF. The CDR3 region has the DNA TGTGCCAGCAGTGAAGGACAGGAAGTTGATGGCTACACCTTC. The rearrangement links TRBV6-1 to TRBJ1-2; D may be TRBD1 (6 bases). The germline gives CDR1 MNHNS, CDR2 SASEGT. The CDR3 loop spans 14 amino acids. Between the trimmed V and J ends, which lost 1 base and 6 bases, there was a span of 12 bases.

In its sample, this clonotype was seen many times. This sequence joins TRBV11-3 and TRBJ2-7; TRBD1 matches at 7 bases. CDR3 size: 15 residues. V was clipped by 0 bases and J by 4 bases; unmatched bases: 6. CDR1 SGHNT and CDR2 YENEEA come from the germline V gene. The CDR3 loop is CASSLDGTDLYEQYF. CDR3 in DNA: TGTGCCAGCAGCTTAGATGGGACAGACCTTTACGAGCAGTACTTC.

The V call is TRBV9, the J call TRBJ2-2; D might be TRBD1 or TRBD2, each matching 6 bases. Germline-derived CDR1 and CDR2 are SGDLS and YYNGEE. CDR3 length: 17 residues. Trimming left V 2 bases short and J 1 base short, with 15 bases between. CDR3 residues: CASSVRPGAGNTGELFF. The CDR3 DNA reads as TGTGCCAGCAGCGTCCGTCCGGGGGCGGGGAACACCGGGGAGCTGTTTTTT.

This CDR3 reads CASGDSLYGYTF. The CDR3 DNA reads TGTGCCAGCGGGGACAGCCTCTATGGCTACACCTTC. The J gene is TRBJ1-2, the V gene TRBV19; 7 positions match TRBD1. Germline values: CDR1 LNHDA, CDR2 SQIVND (reference sequence). This CDR3 is built from 12 residues. V shed 9 bases, J shed 4 bases, and the junction held 5 bases outside the gene matches.

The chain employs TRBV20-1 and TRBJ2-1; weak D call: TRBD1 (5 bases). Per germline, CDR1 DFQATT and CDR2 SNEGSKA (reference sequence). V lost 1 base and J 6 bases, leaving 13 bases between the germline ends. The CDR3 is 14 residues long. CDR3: CSARGQGYSNEQFF. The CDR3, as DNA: TGCAGTGCTAGAGGGCAGGGCTACAGCAATGAGCAGTTCTTC.

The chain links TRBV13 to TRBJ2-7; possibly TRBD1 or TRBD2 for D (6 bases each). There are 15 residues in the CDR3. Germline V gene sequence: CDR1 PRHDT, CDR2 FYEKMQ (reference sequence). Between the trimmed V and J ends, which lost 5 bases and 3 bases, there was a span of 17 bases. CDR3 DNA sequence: TGTGCCAGCAGCCCAAGTGTGGGGGGCTACTACGAGCAGTACTTC. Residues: CASSPSVGGYYEQYF.

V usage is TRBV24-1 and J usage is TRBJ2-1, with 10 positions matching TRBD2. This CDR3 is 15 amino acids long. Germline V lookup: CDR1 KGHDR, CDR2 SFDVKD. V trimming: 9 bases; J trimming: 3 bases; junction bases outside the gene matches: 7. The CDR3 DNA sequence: TGTGCCACCGAGGGGGCTAGCGGGAGCTACAATGAGCAGTTCTTC. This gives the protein CATEGASGSYNEQFF.

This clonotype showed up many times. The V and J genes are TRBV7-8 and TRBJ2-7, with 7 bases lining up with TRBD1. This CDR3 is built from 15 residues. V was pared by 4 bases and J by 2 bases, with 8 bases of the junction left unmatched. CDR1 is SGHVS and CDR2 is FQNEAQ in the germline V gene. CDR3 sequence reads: CASSSDREETYEQYF. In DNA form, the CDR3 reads TGTGCCAGCAGCTCCGACAGGGAAGAAACCTACGAGCAGTACTTC.

Here the CDR3 DNA reads TGTGCCAGTAGTGAGGGGGGGACACTTCACTATGGCTACACCTTC. Translation gives CASSEGGTLHYGYTF. The chain is built from TRBV19 and TRBJ1-2; TRBD1 is a possible D gene (6 bases). Per the germline V gene, CDR1 is LNHDA and CDR2 is SQIVND (reference sequence). This CDR3 comprises 15 residues. The V end lost 5 bases, the J end lost 3 bases, and 16 bases lay between the germline ends.

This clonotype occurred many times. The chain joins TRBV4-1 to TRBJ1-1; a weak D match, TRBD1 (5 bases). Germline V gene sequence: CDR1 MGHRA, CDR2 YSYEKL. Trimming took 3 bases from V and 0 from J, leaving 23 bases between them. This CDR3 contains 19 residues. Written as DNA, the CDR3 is TGCGCCAGCAGCCATACTACCGGGACCGCTGGCAGGGTGAACACTGAAGCTTTCTTT. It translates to CASSHTTGTAGRVNTEAFF.